This T cell receptor beta chain was profiled in a study of T cells in Graves' hyperthyroidism and ophthalmopathy. The germline V gene encodes CDR1 SGHTS and CDR2 YDEGEE. The CDR3 length is 16 residues. Deletions cut 2 bases from V and 4 bases from J, with 15 bases between. Researchers took RNA transcripts and amplified the TCR beta CDR3 regions from them. The primer set for the first-round RT-PCR of the TCR CDR3 was HTBI. TCRdb re-called the multiplex PCR reads with MiXCR, one entry per CDR3 protein. There are hundreds of thousands of distinct CDR3 sequences in the sample; roughly 40% occur only once, and around 10% lies in the top ten. Findings and limits, study-wide: Ophthalmopathy cases were set apart from stable hyperthyroidism by a 13 V-J model. Also found in blood were most expanded thyroid clonotypes above 0.001.

Any patient presenting with uncontrolled infection, other autoimmune disease, pregnancy or lactation was left out. Clinical symptoms, serum thyroxine and TRAb, thyroid ultrasound and orbital computed tomography together formed the diagnostic basis. About this clonotype: As yet, its antigen is unknown.

The rearrangement uses TRBV5-8 and TRBJ2-2; tentatively, D is TRBD1 (6 bases). Sample: blood. The clonotype originates from a man younger than 35 with Graves' hyperthyroidism. CDR3 region: CASSFRGGPPTGELFF. The CDR3 DNA sequence: TGTGCCAGCAGCTTTCGAGGGGGACCACCCACCGGGGAGCTGTTTTTT. The variable domain in full, completed from reference TRBV5-8 and TRBJ2-2, reads EAGVTQSPTHLIKTRGQQATLRCSPISGHTSVYWYQQALGLGLQFLLWYDEGEERNRGNFPPRFSGRQFPNYSSELNVNALELEDSALYLCASSFRGGPPTGELFFGEGSRLTVL.